The rows below give T cell receptor beta chains drawn from one sample of a study of graft-versus-host responses after intestinal transplantation. The antigens of these receptors remain unknown. Some clones are missing from TCRdb's copy, which holds only in-frame ones; the method was immunoSEQ multiplex PCR. There are approximately 130,000 clones in the sample; around nine tenths occur only once, and roughly 0.16% lies in the top ten. The starting material was unstimulated CD4+ T cells sorted from spleen or lymph node cells, obtained before intestinal transplant. These receptors were collected from a human donor who received an intestinal transplant. CDR3s include the opening cysteine and the closing phenylalanine or tryptophan. A D gene is named only where the DNA matches it firmly. Some rows have no size entry. The others give once, few or many, or a class for an expanded clone.

j_call,clone_size,d_call,v_call,cdr3_aa,cdr3_nt
TRBJ1-1,NA,TRBD1,TRBV7-9,CASSPKPGQGGTEAFF,TGTGCCAGCAGCCCCAAACCCGGACAGGGGGGGACTGAAGCTTTCTTT
TRBJ1-4,NA,TRBD1,TRBV6-5,CASSYRTGEKLFF,TGTGCCAGCAGTTATCGGACAGGGGAAAAACTGTTTTTT
TRBJ1-4,NA,TRBD1,TRBV5-4,CASSPTGVGEKLFF,TGTGCCAGCAGCCCGACAGGGGTCGGTGAAAAACTGTTTTTT
TRBJ1-3,NA,NA,TRBV2,CASSEDRAGNTIYF,TGTGCCAGCAGTGAAGACAGGGCAGGAAACACCATATATTTT
TRBJ2-4,NA,NA,TRBV4-1,CASSQGRLGQNIQYF,TGCGCCAGCAGCCAAGGACGATTGGGGCAAAACATTCAGTACTTC
TRBJ2-5,NA,TRBD2,TRBV5-4,CASSSTSGGADETQYF,TGTGCCAGCAGCTCTACTAGCGGGGGGGCGGATGAGACCCAGTACTTC
TRBJ2-7,NA,NA,TRBV5-4,CASSMELAYEQYF,TGTGCCAGCAGCATGGAACTAGCCTACGAGCAGTACTTC
TRBJ2-5,NA,NA,TRBV7-6,CASSRDRSVETQYF,TGTGCCAGCAGCCGAGATCGATCTGTGGAGACCCAGTACTTC
TRBJ2-3,NA,TRBD2,TRBV5-6,CASSLEGGGANTQYF,TGTGCCAGCAGCTTGGAAGGCGGGGGGGCAAATACGCAGTATTTT
TRBJ2-6,once,NA,TRBV5-1,CASSYYPGVDSGANVLTF,TGCGCCAGCAGCTACTACCCGGGGGTGGACTCTGGGGCCAACGTCCTGACTTTC
TRBJ2-1,NA,NA,TRBV2,CASAHPYNEQFF,TGTGCCAGCGCCCACCCCTACAATGAGCAGTTCTTC
TRBJ1-1,NA,NA,TRBV6-5,CASSYRMNTEAFF,TGTGCCAGCAGTTACCGAATGAACACTGAAGCTTTCTTT
TRBJ1-3,NA,NA,TRBV19,CASSTLYSGNTIYF,TGTGCCAGTAGTACACTCTACTCTGGAAACACCATATATTTT
TRBJ2-1,NA,NA,TRBV19,CASSITRGLSYNEQFF,TGTGCCAGTAGTATTACTCGGGGACTCTCCTACAATGAGCAGTTCTTC
TRBJ2-5,NA,NA,TRBV5-1,CASSLARGGETQYF,TGCGCCAGCAGCTTGGCCAGGGGAGGAGAGACCCAGTACTTC
TRBJ2-2,once,TRBD2,TRBV5-1,CASSGPSGGAAGELFF,TGCGCCAGCAGCGGACCTAGCGGGGGGGCCGCCGGGGAGCTGTTTTTT
TRBJ2-2,NA,NA,TRBV29-1,CSVARGAWGTGELFF,TGCAGCGTTGCCCGGGGGGCCTGGGGCACCGGGGAGCTGTTTTTT
TRBJ1-1,NA,NA,TRBV18,CASSPRLTPSNTEAFF,TGTGCCAGCTCACCACGGTTGACCCCCTCTAACACTGAAGCTTTCTTT
TRBJ1-1,NA,NA,TRBV5-1,CASSLGTLPRNTEAFF,TGCGCCAGCAGCTTGGGGACCCTCCCGAGGAACACTGAAGCTTTCTTT
TRBJ2-7,NA,NA,TRBV18,CASSPRVLNTYEQYF,TGTGCCAGCTCACCCCGGGTACTCAATACCTACGAGCAGTACTTC
TRBJ2-3,NA,NA,TRBV5-1,CASSPQVGSTDTQYF,TGCGCCAGCAGCCCGCAGGTGGGGAGCACAGATACGCAGTATTTT
TRBJ2-1,NA,NA,TRBV5-4,CASSFYATYNEQFF,TGTGCCAGCAGCTTCTATGCGACCTACAATGAGCAGTTCTTC
TRBJ1-5,once,NA,TRBV6-6,CASSYTSNQPQHF,TGTGCCAGCAGTTACACAAGCAATCAGCCCCAGCATTTT
TRBJ1-2,NA,NA,TRBV10-3,CASTDRGYGYTF,TGTGCCTCTACGGATCGAGGCTATGGCTACACCTTC
TRBJ1-1,NA,TRBD1,TRBV5-1,CASGTTGSTEAFF,TGCGCCAGCGGGACGACAGGGTCGACTGAAGCTTTCTTT
TRBJ1-5,NA,NA,TRBV18,CASSPGQTSNQPQHF,TGTGCCAGCTCACCCGGACAGACTAGCAATCAGCCCCAGCATTTT
TRBJ1-1,NA,NA,TRBV6-5,CASSYSNVADKAFF,TGTGCCAGCAGTTACTCGAACGTGGCAGACAAAGCTTTCTTT
TRBJ1-4,NA,TRBD1,TRBV9,CASSVGQGVATNEKLFF,TGTGCCAGCAGCGTAGGACAGGGGGTGGCAACTAATGAAAAACTGTTTTTT
TRBJ2-1,once,TRBD1,TRBV4-2,CASSRKEGGRDGNEQFF,TGTGCCAGCAGCCGAAAAGAAGGGGGCCGAGATGGGAATGAGCAGTTCTTC
TRBJ2-1,NA,TRBD2,TRBV5-1,CASSVTSGEQFF,TGCGCCAGCAGCGTAACTAGCGGGGAGCAGTTCTTC
TRBJ1-5,few,NA,TRBV7-9,CASSPDTDQPQHF,TGTGCCAGCTCCCCAGACACAGATCAACCCCAGCATTTT
TRBJ2-7,few,TRBD1,TRBV6-4,CASGGTGAYEQYF,TGTGCCAGCGGAGGGACAGGGGCCTACGAGCAGTACTTC
TRBJ1-3,NA,NA,TRBV5-5,CASSLGNGGNTIYF,TGTGCCAGCAGCCTCGGGAACGGGGGAAACACCATATATTTT
TRBJ1-2,NA,NA,TRBV15,CATSRVAAGEVGGYTF,TGTGCCACCAGCAGAGTTGCAGCCGGAGAGGTGGGTGGCTACACCTTC
TRBJ2-7,NA,NA,TRBV5-8,CASSLGPGTYEQYF,TGTGCCAGCAGCTTGGGTCCGGGTACCTACGAGCAGTACTTC